This T cell receptor beta chain was recovered during a study of radiotherapy plus CTLA-4 blockade in lung cancer. Study-level points and caveats: TCR clones from tumors expanded in blood after radiotherapy plus ipilimumab.

Assay: immunoSEQ multiplex PCR; the TCRdb copy retains only in-frame clones and omits some. The table includes tens of thousands of clones, roughly 85% detected once. Looked up from germline, CDR1 is SGHVS and CDR2 is FNYEAQ. CDR3 length equals 16 residues. J lost 4 bases, V lost 2 bases, and 7 bases had no gene match. As for this clone: Its matching antigen is unknown.

Here the sequenced sample was peripheral blood, taken from a patient treated with radiotherapy plus ipilimumab. The clonotype comes from a human donor with non-small cell lung cancer who had a complete response to radiotherapy plus ipilimumab. V and J are TRBV7-6 and TRBJ2-1; 8 nucleotides line up with TRBD2. The chain's CDR3 is CASSLYSGEEYNEQFF. DNA of the CDR3: TGTGCCAGCAGCTTATATAGCGGGGAGGAGTACAATGAGCAGTTCTTC.